Below, 5 T cell receptor beta chains from the same sample are listed, as sequenced in a study of naive and memory T cell subsets. Two oligonucleotides, mixed equimolar, formed the beta constant-region primer covering TRBC1 and TRBC2. Each CDR3 protein is one row after TCRdb ran MiXCR on the UMI-ligation and nested PCR reads. Found here are about 150,000 distinct CDR3 sequences, 17% of them singletons; the top ten hold about 0.15%. Sequencing was performed on naive CD4+ T cells from blood. The receptors here all came from a human donor in good health.

CDR3 sequence (DNA): TGTGCCAGCAGTCCCTCCTTCAAGGGGGCCAACGTCCTGACTTTC. Its protein is CASSPSFKGANVLTF. The chain uses TRBV28 and TRBJ2-6; D gene unclear. V was shortened by 5 bases and J by 4 bases, with 12 bases between the two germline ends. This CDR3 has 15 amino acids. Germline V gene sequence: CDR1 MDHEN, CDR2 SYDVKM. Looking up the rest from reference TRBV28 and TRBJ2-6 gives the full variable domain: DVKVTQSSRYLVKRTGEKVFLECVQDMDHENMFWYRQDPGLGLRLIYFSYDVKMKEKGDIPEGYSVSREKKERFSLILESASTNQTSMYLCASSPSFKGANVLTFGAGSRLTVL.

There are many counts of this clonotype. The V call is TRBV4-1, the J call TRBJ2-4, with unresolved D. This CDR3 comprises 12 residues. Germline V lookup: CDR1 MGHRA, CDR2 YSYEKL. Trimming took 2 bases from V and 6 from J, leaving 5 bases between them. The CDR3 DNA follows: TGCGCCAGCAGCCAAACTTTAAACATTCAGTACTTC. Translating gives CASSQTLNIQYF.

The chain links TRBV28 to TRBJ2-5, with 7 bases matching TRBD1. V was pared by 4 bases and J by 2 bases, with 4 bases of the junction left unmatched. CDR3 length equals 14 residues. CDR1 and CDR2 (germline): MDHEN, SYDVKM. The CDR3 region is CASSSGQAQETQYF. In DNA, the CDR3 is TGTGCCAGCAGTTCTGGACAGGCGCAAGAGACCCAGTACTTC.

V and J are TRBV7-6 and TRBJ2-3, with D hard to call. The CDR3 contains 18 residues. CDR1 and CDR2 from the germline V gene are SGHVS and FNYEAQ. V was clipped by 1 base and J by 2 bases, with 19 bases between them. CDR3 coding DNA: TGTGCCAGCAGCTTAGGCGGCCTCGCGCAAGTTACCACAGATACGCAGTATTTT. It yields the protein CASSLGGLAQVTTDTQYF. The full variable domain, with the rest looked up from reference TRBV7-6 and TRBJ2-3, is GAGVSQSPRYKVTKRGQDVALRCDPISGHVSLYWYRQALGQGPEFLTYFNYEAQQDKSGLPNDRFSAERPEGSISTLTIQRTEQRDSAMYRCASSLGGLAQVTTDTQYFGPGTRLTVL.

The chain is built from TRBV11-2 and TRBJ2-1; 8 nucleotides agree with TRBD2. This CDR3 region has 18 residues. Germline assignment: CDR1 SGHAT and CDR2 FQNNGV. J lost 6 bases, V lost 0 bases, and 13 bases had no gene match. The CDR3: CASSLDRLAGRWGNEQFF. CDR3 bases: TGTGCCAGCAGCTTAGATCGGCTAGCGGGCCGGTGGGGCAATGAGCAGTTCTTC.